The sequence of this T cell receptor beta chain was determined in a study of blood T cells in healthy people across ages. Study observations and caveats: With age, beta diversity per million T cells declined roughly linearly, significantly by 35 to 40.

A second PCR, run for roughly 7 to 12 cycles, used a sample-barcoded 5' primer plus a J-beta primer mix. TCRdb reprocessed the 5' RACE reads with MiXCR, giving one entry per CDR3 protein. The data hold about a million distinct CDR3 sequences, with 30% to 40% observed a single time. Isolated per sample were at least 7 million PBMCs. This clonotype was seen only a few times. No antigen is known for it. The sample comprised blood. This clonotype was obtained from a man aged 18 to 29 in good health.

The CDR3, as DNA: TGCAGTGCAGGCAGGTTGGACGAGCAGTACTTC. Amino acids: CSAGRLDEQYF. The V gene is TRBV20-1, the J gene TRBJ2-7; no reliable D call. The V and J ends lost 6 bases and 5 bases respectively, with 11 bases between them. This CDR3 contains 11 residues. The germline V gene encodes CDR1 DFQATT and CDR2 SNEGSKA (reference sequence).